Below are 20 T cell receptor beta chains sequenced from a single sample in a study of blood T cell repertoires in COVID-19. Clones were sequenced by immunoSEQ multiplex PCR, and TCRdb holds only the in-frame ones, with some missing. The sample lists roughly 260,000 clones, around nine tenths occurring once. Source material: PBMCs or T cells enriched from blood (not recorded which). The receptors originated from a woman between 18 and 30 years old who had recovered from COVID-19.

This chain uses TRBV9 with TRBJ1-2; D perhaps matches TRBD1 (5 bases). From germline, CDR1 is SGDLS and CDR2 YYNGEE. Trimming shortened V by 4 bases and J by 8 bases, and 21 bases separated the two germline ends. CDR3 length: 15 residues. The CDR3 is CASSSSSAGETGYTF. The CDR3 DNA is TGTGCCAGCAGCTCATCTTCGGCGGGGGAGACGGGCTACACCTTC.

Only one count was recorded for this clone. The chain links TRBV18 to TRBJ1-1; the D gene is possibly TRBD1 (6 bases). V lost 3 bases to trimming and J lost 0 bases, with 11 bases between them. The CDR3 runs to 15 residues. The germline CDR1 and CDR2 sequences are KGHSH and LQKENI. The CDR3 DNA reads TGTGCCAGCTCACCGCTGGCAGGGGTGAACACTGAAGCTTTCTTT. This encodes CASSPLAGVNTEAFF.

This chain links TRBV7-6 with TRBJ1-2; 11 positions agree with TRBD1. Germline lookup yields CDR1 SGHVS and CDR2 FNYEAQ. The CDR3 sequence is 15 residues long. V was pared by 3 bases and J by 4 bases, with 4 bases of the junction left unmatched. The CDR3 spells CASSLGTGGVYGYTF. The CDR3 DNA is TGTGCCAGCAGCTTGGGGACAGGGGGAGTCTATGGCTACACCTTC.

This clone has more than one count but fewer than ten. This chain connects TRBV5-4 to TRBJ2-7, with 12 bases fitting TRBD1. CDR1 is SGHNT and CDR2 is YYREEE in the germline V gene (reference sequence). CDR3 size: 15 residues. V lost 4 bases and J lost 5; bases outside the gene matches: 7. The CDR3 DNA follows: TGTGCCAGCAGCCGGGACGGGACAGGGGGCCACGAGCAGTACTTC. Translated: CASSRDGTGGHEQYF.

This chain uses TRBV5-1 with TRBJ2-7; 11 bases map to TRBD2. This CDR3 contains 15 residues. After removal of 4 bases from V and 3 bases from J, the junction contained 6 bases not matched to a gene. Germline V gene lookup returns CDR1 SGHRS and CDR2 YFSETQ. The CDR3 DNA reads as TGCGCCAGCAGCCTGGGACTAGCGGAGCTCTACGAGCAGTACTTC. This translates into CASSLGLAELYEQYF.

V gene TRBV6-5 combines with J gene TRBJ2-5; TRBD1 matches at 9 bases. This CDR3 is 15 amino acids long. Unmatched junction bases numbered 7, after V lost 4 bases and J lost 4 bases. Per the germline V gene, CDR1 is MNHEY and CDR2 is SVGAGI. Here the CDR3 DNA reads TGTGCCAGCAGTTCCAGGGACAGGGTAGGAGAGACCCAGTACTTC. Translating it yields CASSSRDRVGETQYF.

The CDR3 loop is CASSILKGANQPQHF. The DNA of the CDR3 is TGTGCCAGTAGTATCCTAAAGGGGGCAAATCAGCCCCAGCATTTT. The chain joins TRBV19 to TRBJ1-5; TRBD1 matches at 7 bases. V lost 3 bases to trimming and J lost 4 bases; unmatched junction nucleotides: 6. The germline gives CDR1 LNHDA, CDR2 SQIVND (reference sequence). The CDR3 sequence is 15 residues long.

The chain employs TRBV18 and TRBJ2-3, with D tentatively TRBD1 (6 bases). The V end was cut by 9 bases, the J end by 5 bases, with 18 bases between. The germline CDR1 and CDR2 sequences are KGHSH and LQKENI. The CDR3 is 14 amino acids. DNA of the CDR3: TGTGCCAGTTCTACACAGGGTCGAGAAGATACGCAGTATTTT. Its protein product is CASSTQGREDTQYF.

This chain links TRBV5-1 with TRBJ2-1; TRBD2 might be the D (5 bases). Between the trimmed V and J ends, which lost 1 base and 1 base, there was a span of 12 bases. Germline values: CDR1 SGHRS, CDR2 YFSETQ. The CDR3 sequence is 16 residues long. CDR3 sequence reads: CASSLFSAASYNEQFF. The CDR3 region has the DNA TGCGCCAGCAGCTTGTTCTCAGCGGCTTCCTACAATGAGCAGTTCTTC.

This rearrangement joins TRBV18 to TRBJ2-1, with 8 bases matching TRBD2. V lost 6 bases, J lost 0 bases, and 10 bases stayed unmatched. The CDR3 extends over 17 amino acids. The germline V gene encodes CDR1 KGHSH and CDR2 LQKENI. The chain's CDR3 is CASSRSGGALSYNEQFF. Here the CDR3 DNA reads TGTGCCAGCTCCCGTTCCGGGGGGGCGCTCTCCTACAATGAGCAGTTCTTC.

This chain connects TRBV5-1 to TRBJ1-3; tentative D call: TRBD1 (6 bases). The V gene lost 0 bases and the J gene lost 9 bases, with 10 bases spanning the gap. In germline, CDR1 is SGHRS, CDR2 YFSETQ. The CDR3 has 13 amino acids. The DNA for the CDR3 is TGCGCCAGCAGCTTGGGGACAGTGAGCACCATATATTTT. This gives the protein CASSLGTVSTIYF.

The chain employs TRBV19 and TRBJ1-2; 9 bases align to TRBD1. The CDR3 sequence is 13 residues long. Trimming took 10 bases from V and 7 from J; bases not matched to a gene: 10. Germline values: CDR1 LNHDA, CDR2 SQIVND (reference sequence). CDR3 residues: CATADRGSGGYTF. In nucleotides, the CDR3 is TGTGCCACCGCGGACAGGGGCTCCGGTGGCTACACCTTC.

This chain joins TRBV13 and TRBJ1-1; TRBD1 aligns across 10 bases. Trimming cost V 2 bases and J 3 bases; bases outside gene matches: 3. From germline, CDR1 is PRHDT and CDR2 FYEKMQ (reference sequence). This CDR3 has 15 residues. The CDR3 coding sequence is TGTGCCAGCAGCTTACGGACAGGGGGGCACACTGAAGCTTTCTTT. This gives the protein CASSLRTGGHTEAFF.

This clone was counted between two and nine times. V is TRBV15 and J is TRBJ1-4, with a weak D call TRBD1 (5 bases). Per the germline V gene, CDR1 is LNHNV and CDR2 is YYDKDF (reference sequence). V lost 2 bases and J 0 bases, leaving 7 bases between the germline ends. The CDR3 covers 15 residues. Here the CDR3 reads CATSRQTATNEKLFF. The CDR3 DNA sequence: TGTGCCACCAGCAGACAGACAGCAACTAATGAAAAACTGTTTTTT. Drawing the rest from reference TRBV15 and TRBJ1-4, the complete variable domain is DAMVIQNPRYQVTQFGKPVTLSCSQTLNHNVMYWYQQKSSQAPKLLFHYYDKDFNNEADTPDNFQSRRPNTSFCFLDIRSPGLGDTAMYLCATSRQTATNEKLFFGSGTQLSVL.

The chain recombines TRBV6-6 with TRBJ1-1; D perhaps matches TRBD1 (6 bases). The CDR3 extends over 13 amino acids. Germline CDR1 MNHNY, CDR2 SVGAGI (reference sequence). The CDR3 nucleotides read TGTGCTCTAGGGGGGGCAGTGGGCACTGAAGCTTTCTTT. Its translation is CALGGAVGTEAFF.

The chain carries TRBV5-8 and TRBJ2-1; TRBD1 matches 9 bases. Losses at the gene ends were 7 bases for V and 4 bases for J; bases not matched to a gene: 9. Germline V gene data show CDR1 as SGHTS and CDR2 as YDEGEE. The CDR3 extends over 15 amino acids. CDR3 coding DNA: TGTGCCAGCCATCGTACACAGGGGGCTTACAATGAGCAGTTCTTC. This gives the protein CASHRTQGAYNEQFF. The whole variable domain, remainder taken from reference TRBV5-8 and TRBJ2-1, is EAGVTQSPTHLIKTRGQQATLRCSPISGHTSVYWYQQALGLGLQFLLWYDEGEERNRGNFPPRFSGRQFPNYSSELNVNALELEDSALYLCASHRTQGAYNEQFFGPGTRLTVL.

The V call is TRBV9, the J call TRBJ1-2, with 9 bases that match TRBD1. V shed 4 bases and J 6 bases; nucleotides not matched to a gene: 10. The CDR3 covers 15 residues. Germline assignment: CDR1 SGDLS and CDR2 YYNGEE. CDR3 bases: TGTGCCAGCAGCACCCTGGTAGGGACAGGGCATGGCTACACCTTC. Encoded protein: CASSTLVGTGHGYTF.

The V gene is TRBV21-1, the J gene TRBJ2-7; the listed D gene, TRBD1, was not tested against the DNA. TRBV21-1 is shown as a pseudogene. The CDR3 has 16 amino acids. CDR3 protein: CASSKGPGQGSHEQYF. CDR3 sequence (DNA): TGTGCCAGCAGCAAAGGCCCCGGACAGGGAAGTCACGAGCAGTACTTC.

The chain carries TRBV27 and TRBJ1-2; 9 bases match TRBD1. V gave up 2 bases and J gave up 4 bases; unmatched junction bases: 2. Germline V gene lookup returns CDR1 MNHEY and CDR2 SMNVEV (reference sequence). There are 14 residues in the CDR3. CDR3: CASSLRGQGYGYTF. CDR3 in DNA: TGTGCCAGCAGTTTACGGGGACAGGGCTATGGCTACACCTTC.

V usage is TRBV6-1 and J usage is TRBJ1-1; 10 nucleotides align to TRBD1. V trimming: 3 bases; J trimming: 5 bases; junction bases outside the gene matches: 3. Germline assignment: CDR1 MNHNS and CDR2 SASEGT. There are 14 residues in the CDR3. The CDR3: CASSDGTGDTEAFF. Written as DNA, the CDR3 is TGTGCCAGCAGTGACGGGACAGGGGATACTGAAGCTTTCTTT.